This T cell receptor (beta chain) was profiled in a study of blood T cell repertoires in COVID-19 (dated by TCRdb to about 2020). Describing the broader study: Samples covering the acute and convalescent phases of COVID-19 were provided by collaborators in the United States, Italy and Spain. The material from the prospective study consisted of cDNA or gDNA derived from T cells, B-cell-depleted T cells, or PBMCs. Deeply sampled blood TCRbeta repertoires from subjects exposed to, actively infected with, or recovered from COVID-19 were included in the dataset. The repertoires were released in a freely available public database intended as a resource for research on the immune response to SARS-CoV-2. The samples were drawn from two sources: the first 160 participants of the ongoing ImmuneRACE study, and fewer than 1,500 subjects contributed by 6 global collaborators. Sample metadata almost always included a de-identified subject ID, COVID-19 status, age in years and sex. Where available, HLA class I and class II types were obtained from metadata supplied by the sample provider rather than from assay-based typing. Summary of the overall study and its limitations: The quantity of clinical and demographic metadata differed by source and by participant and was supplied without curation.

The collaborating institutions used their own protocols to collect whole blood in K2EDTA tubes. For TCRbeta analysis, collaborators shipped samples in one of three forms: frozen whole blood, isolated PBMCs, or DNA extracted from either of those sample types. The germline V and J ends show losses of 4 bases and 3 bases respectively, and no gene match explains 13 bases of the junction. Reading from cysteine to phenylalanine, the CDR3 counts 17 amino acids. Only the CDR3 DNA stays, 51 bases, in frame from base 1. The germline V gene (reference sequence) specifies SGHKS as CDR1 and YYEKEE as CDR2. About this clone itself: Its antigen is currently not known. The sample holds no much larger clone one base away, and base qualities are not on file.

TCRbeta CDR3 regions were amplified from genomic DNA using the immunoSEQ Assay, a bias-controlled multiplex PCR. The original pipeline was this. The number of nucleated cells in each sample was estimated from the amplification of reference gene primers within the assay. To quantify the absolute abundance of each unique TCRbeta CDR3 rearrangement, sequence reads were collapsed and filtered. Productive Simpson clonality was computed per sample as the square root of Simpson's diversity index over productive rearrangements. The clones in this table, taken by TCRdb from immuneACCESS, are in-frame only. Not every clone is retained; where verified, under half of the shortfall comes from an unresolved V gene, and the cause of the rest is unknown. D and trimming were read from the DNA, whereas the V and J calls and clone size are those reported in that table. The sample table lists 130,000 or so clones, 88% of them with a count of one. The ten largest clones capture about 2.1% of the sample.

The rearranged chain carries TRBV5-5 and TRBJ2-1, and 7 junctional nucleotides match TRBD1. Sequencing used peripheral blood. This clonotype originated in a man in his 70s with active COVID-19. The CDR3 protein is CASSTSPPGQNYNEQFF. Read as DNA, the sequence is TGTGCCAGCAGCACAAGTCCTCCGGGACAGAACTACAATGAGCAGTTCTTC.